Below are 10 T cell receptor beta chains sequenced from a single sample in a study of OX40 agonist ivuxolimab in advanced cancers. Measured with immunoSEQ multiplex PCR; TCRdb has only the in-frame clones, and not every one. The sample has about 79,000 clones; about four fifths are singletons. Source: CD4+ or CD8+ T cells sorted from blood, taken in a trial of the OX40 agonist ivuxolimab. The receptor set was obtained from an adult with an advanced solid tumor such as melanoma, head and neck, liver or kidney cancer.

The genes are TRBV5-1 and TRBJ2-1; 9 bases line up with TRBD1. V lost 4 bases, J lost 3 bases, and 8 bases stayed unmatched. There are 16 residues in the CDR3. Germline V CDR1 and CDR2: SGHRS, YFSETQ. CDR3 loop: CASSNTGTGLYNEQFF. The CDR3 DNA follows: TGCGCCAGCAGCAATACCGGGACAGGGCTCTACAATGAGCAGTTCTTC.

CDR3 loop: CASSPSQGGLDTIYF. DNA of the CDR3: TGTGCCAGCAGCCCGAGCCAAGGGGGCTTAGACACCATATATTTT. This sequence joins TRBV7-2 and TRBJ1-3, with 7 bases aligning to TRBD1. The CDR3 loop spans 15 amino acids. Germline-derived CDR1 and CDR2 are SGHTA and FQGNSA. The J segment lost 8 bases and the V segment lost 5 bases, leaving 12 bases of the junction unmatched.

A few counts support this clone. The genes are TRBV7-9 and TRBJ2-1, with a tentative D call TRBD2 (5 bases). Trimming left V 0 bases short and J 8 bases short, with 11 bases between. This CDR3 has 14 residues. Germline lookup yields CDR1 SEHNR and CDR2 FQNEAQ (reference sequence). CDR3 bases: TGTGCCAGCAGCTTAGCTTGGGGAGCCCATGAGCAGTTCTTC. Translated: CASSLAWGAHEQFF. Full variable domain (missing parts from reference TRBV7-9 and TRBJ2-1): DTGVSQNPRHKITKRGQNVTFRCDPISEHNRLYWYRQTLGQGPEFLTYFQNEAQLEKSRLLSDRFSAERPKGSFSTLEIQRTEQGDSAMYLCASSLAWGAHEQFFGPGTRLTVL.

V and J are TRBV9 and TRBJ1-3, with D perhaps matching TRBD1 (6 bases). This CDR3 is 17 amino acids long. V was trimmed by 3 bases and J by 0 bases, leaving 16 bases between them. Per the germline V gene, CDR1 is SGDLS and CDR2 is YYNGEE. CDR3 sequence reads: CASSAFRDTTSGNTIYF. CDR3 coding DNA: TGTGCCAGCAGCGCCTTTCGGGACACTACCTCTGGAAACACCATATATTTT.

The chain carries TRBV7-9 and TRBJ1-4; 7 bases are shared with TRBD1. Germline CDR1 is SEHNR and CDR2 is FQNEAQ (reference sequence). The V and J ends lost 8 bases and 3 bases, in that order; junction bases with no gene match: 9. The CDR3 length is 15 residues. CDR3 protein: CASGSEGAANEKLFF. The CDR3 DNA reads TGTGCCAGCGGGAGTGAGGGGGCAGCTAATGAAAAACTGTTTTTT.

The rearrangement joins TRBV11-2 to TRBJ2-5; TRBD2 matches 9 bases. J was trimmed by 5 bases and V by 5 bases; bases with no gene match: 6. This CDR3 is built from 14 residues. Germline CDR1 reads SGHAT; CDR2 reads FQNNGV. This chain's CDR3 is CASSPGLATETQYF. The CDR3 bases are TGTGCCAGCAGCCCGGGACTAGCAACGGAGACCCAGTACTTC.

The J gene is TRBJ2-7, the V gene TRBV4-1, with 14 bases identical to TRBD2. V shed 1 base and J 3 bases; nucleotides not matched to a gene: 2. CDR3 length: 16 amino acids. Germline V gene sequence: CDR1 MGHRA, CDR2 YSYEKL. The DNA of the CDR3 is TGCGCCAGCAGCCAAGGGGGGACTAGCGGGGGCTACGAGCAGTACTTC. Its translation is CASSQGGTSGGYEQYF.

This chain links TRBV15 with TRBJ1-6, with a weak D call TRBD1 (6 bases). The CDR3 contains 14 residues. The V end was cut by 8 bases, the J end by 5 bases, with 13 bases between. Germline V gene sequence: CDR1 LNHNV, CDR2 YYDKDF (reference sequence). Here the CDR3 DNA reads TGTGCCACCTCCGGGACAAACCATAATTCACCCCTCCACTTT. It encodes CATSGTNHNSPLHF.

The chain recombines TRBV5-4 with TRBJ2-1, with TRBD2 matching over 9 bases. The CDR3 length is 15 residues. CDR1 SGHNT and CDR2 YYREEE come from the germline V gene (reference sequence). V lost 4 bases to trimming and J lost 6 bases; unmatched junction nucleotides: 8. The CDR3 is CASSLRGTSLNEQFF. The CDR3 DNA follows: TGTGCCAGCAGCCTGCGCGGGACTAGCCTCAATGAGCAGTTCTTC.

This clone has just one count. The rearrangement links TRBV5-1 to TRBJ2-1; no firm D call. V was cut by 0 bases and J by 7 bases, with 14 bases left in between. Germline loops: CDR1 SGHRS, CDR2 YFSETQ. The CDR3 consists of 15 residues. The CDR3 sequence is CASSLGLLGRNEQFF. The CDR3, as DNA: TGCGCCAGCAGCTTGGGACTGCTTGGAAGAAATGAGCAGTTCTTC.